One T cell receptor beta chain is described in this entry. This entry is derived from a study of T cell responses to AZD1222 COVID-19 vaccine. The CDR3 spans 13 residues. The J segment lost 7 bases and the V segment lost 4 bases, leaving 6 bases of the junction unmatched. Method: immunoSEQ multiplex PCR; TCRdb's copy keeps in-frame clones and lacks some. This sample has over 150,000 clones, with 87% found just once. This sequence was found in an adult who received the AZD1222 COVID-19 vaccine. The V and J genes are TRBV12-3 or TRBV12-4 and TRBJ1-1; 7 bases fit TRBD1. The material was peripheral blood, obtained 28 days after the second AZD1222 dose. In DNA form, the CDR3 reads TGTGCCAGCAGTTGGGGGACAGAAGTTGAAGCTTTCTTT. Translation: CASSWGTEVEAFF.